This T cell receptor beta chain was recorded in a study of CD8+CD57+ T cells in acquired aplastic anemia. Study background: Across the sorted CD4+ and CD8+ cells, DNA amounts averaged roughly 3 ug.

Using genomic DNA as the template, TCR beta VDJ and CDR3 profiling was carried out. TCRdb reprocessed the reads with MiXCR, giving one entry per CDR3 protein. The table lists 150,000 or so distinct CDR3 sequences, about 48% of them singletons. In patients chosen for sequencing, flow cytometry had shown CD8+CD57+ cell expansion. Patients, without exception, had severe acquired aplastic anemia. Only a few counts were recorded for this clonotype. Its antigen is currently unknown. Findings of the study overall: Overlapping CD8+ CDR3 repertoires of patients and controls contained around 30 shared sequences. Patients and controls had CD8+ Simpson's diversity values that were not significantly distinct.

Germline V gene lookup returns CDR1 ENHRY and CDR2 SYGVKD. The CDR3 is made up of 14 amino acids. Trimming removed 9 bases from V and 3 bases from J, with 17 bases in between. The sequencing input was sorted CD4+, CD8+, or CD8+CD57+ T cells (not recorded which) from PBMCs. The source of this sequence is a human donor with aplastic anemia. The chain combines TRBV10-3 with TRBJ1-1; TRBD1 might be the D (5 bases). In nucleotides, the CDR3 is TGTGCCATTCGAAAGACAGATTCACACACTGAAGCTTTCTTT. Protein: CAIRKTDSHTEAFF.